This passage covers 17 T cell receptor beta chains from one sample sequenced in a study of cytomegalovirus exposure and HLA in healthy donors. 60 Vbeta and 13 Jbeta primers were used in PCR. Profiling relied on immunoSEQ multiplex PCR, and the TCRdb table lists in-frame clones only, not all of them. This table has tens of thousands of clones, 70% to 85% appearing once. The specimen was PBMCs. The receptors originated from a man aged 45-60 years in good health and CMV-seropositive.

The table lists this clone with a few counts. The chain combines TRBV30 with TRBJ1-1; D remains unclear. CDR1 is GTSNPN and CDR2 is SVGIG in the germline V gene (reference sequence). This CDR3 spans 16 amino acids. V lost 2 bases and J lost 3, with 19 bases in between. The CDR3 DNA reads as TGTGCCTGGAGTCCCGCCGGACGGGAGGTCGACACTGAAGCTTTCTTT. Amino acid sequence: CAWSPAGREVDTEAFF.

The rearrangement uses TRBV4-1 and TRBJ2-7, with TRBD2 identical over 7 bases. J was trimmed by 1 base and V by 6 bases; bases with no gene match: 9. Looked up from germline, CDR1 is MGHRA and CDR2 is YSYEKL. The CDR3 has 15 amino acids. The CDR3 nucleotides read TGCGCCAGCAGTTACTCCGGGACTACTTCCTACGAGCAGTACTTC. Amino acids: CASSYSGTTSYEQYF.

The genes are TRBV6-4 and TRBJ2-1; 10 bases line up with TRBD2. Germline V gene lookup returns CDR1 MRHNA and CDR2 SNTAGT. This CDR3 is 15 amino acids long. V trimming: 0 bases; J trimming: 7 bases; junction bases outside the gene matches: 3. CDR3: CASSDSTSGINEQFF. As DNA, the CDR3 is TGTGCCAGCAGTGACTCTACTAGCGGGATAAATGAGCAGTTCTTC.

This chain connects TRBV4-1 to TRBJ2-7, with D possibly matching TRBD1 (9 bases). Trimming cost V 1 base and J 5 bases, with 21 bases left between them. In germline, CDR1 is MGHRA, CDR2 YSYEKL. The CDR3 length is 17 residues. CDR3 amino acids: CASSQAYLAGQGNEQYF. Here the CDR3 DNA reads TGCGCCAGCAGCCAAGCGTATTTAGCGGGACAGGGTAACGAGCAGTACTTC.

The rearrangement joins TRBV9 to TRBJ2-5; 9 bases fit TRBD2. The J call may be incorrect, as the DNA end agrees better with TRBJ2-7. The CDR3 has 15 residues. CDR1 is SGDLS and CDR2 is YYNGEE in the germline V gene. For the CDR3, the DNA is TGTGCCAGCAGCGCCGCGGGGGGGGCCCTATACGAGCAGTACTTC. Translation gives CASSAAGGALYEQYF.

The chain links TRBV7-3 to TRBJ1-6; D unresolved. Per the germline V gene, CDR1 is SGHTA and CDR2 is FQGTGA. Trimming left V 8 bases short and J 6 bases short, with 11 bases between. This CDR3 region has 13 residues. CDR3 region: CASGEVANSPLHF. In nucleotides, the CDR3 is TGTGCCAGCGGCGAGGTAGCTAATTCACCCCTCCACTTT.

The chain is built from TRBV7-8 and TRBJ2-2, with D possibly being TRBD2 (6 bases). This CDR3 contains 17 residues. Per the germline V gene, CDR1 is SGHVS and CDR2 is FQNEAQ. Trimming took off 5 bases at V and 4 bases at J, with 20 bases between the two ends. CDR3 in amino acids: CASSPRVAEGLTGELFF. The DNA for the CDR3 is TGTGCCAGCAGCCCGAGGGTAGCGGAAGGCCTCACCGGGGAGCTGTTTTTT. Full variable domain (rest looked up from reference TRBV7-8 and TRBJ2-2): GAGVSQSPRYKVAKRGQDVALRCDPISGHVSLFWYQQALGQGPEFLTYFQNEAQLDKSGLPSDRFFAERPEGSVSTLKIQRTQQEDSAVYLCASSPRVAEGLTGELFFGEGSRLTVL.

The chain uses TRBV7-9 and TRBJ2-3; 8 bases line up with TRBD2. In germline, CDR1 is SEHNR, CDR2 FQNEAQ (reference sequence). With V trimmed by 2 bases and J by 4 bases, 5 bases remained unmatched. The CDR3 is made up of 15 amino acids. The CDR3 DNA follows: TGTGCCAGCAGCTTACAGGCGGGAGGAGCAGATACGCAGTATTTT. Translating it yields CASSLQAGGADTQYF.

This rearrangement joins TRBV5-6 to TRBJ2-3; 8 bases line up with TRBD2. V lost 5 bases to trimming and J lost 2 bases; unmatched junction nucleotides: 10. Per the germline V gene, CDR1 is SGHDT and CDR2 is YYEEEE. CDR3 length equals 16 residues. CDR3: CASRTGGRTLTDTQYF. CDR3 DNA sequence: TGTGCCAGCAGAACGGGGGGGCGGACTCTCACAGATACGCAGTATTTT.

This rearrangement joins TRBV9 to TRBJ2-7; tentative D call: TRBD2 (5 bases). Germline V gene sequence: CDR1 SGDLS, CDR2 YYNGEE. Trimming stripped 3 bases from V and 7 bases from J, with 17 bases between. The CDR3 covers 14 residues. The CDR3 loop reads CASSGSVASGEQYF. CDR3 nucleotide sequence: TGTGCCAGCAGCGGTAGTGTTGCGTCGGGGGAGCAGTACTTC.

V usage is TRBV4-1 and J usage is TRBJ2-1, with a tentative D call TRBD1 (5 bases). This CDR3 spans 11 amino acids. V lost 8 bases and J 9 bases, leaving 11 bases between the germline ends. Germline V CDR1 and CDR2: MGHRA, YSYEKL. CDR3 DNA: TGCGCCAGCGCTGTAGGGGCTGAGCAGTTCTTC. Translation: CASAVGAEQFF.

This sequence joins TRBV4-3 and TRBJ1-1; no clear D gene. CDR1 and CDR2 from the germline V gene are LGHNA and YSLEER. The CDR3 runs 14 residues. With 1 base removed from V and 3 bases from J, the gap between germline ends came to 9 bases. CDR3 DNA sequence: TGCGCCAGCAGCCAAGGACCCGGGTACACTGAAGCTTTCTTT. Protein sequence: CASSQGPGYTEAFF.

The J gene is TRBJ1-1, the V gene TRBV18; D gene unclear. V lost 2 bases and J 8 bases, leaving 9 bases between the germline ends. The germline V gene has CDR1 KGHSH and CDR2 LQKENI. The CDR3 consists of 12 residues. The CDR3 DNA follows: TGTGCCAGCTCACCAGAGAAGTTGGAAGCTTTCTTT. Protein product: CASSPEKLEAFF.

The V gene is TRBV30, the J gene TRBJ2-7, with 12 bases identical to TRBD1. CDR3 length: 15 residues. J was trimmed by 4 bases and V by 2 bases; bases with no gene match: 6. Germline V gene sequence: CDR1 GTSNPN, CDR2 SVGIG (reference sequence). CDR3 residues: CAWSKGTGGWYEQYF. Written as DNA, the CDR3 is TGTGCCTGGAGTAAAGGGACAGGGGGCTGGTACGAGCAGTACTTC.

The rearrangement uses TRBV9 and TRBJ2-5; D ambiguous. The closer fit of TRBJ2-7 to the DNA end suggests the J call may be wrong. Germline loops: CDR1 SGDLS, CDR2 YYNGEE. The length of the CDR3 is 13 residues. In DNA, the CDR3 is TGTGCCAGCTCGTTGGCGGAAGAGTACGAGCAGTACTTC. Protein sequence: CASSLAEEYEQYF.

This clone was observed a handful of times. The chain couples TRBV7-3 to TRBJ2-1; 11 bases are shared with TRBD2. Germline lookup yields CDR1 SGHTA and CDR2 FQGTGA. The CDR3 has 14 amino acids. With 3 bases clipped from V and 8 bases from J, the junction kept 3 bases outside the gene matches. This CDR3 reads CASSLTSGNDEQFF. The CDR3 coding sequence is TGTGCCAGCAGCTTGACTAGCGGGAACGATGAGCAGTTCTTC.

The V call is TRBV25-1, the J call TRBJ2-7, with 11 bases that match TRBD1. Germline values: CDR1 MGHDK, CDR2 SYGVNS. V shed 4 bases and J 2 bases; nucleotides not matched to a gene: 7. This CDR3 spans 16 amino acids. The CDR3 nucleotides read TGTGCCAGCAGTGCTAAAACGGGACAGGGGGCCTACGAGCAGTACTTC. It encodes CASSAKTGQGAYEQYF.